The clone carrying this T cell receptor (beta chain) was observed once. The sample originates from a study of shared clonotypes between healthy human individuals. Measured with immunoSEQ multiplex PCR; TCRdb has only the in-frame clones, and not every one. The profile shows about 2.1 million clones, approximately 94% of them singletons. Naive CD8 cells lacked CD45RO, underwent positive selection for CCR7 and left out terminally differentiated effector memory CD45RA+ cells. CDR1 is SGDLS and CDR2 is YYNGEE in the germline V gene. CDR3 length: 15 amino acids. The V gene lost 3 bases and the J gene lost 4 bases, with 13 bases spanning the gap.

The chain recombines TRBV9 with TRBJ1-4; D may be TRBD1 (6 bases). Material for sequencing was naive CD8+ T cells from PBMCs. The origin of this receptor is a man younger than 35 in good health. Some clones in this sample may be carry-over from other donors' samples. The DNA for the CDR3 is TGTGCCAGCAGCGCTTCACAGGGCGGTAATGAAAAACTGTTTTTT. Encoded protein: CASSASQGGNEKLFF.